The clone carrying this TCR beta chain was counted ten times or more. Antigen unknown. The data derive from a study of CD8 T cells in ankylosing spondylitis. The study, taken as a whole, reports: Disease-linked clones displayed a CD8+ phenotype and appeared relatively rarely in peripheral blood. A motif of several highly homologous TCR beta variants was seen as apparently characteristic of ankylosing spondylitis blood. Reports of some motif variants in reactive arthritis synovial fluid and blood predate this one.

The CDR3 is 16 amino acids. Per the germline V gene, CDR1 is LGHDT and CDR2 is YNNKEL (reference sequence). V lost 6 bases, J lost 0 bases, and 5 bases stayed unmatched. Quantitative molecular-barcoded 5'-RACE generated the TCR beta libraries. Via MiXCR, TCRdb re-called the 5' RACE reads, giving one row per CDR3 protein. This repertoire shows about 210,000 distinct CDR3 sequences, roughly 6.6% found once; its top ten account for approximately 15%. Sequenced sample: blood, either unsorted or a sorted T cell fraction (not recorded which). The TCR was taken from a male donor with ankylosing spondylitis. V and J are TRBV3-1 and TRBJ2-1; 10 bases map to TRBD2. CDR3 loop: CASSPSGGLSYNEQFF. CDR3 nucleotide sequence: TGTGCCAGCAGTCCTAGCGGGGGCCTCTCCTACAATGAGCAGTTCTTC.